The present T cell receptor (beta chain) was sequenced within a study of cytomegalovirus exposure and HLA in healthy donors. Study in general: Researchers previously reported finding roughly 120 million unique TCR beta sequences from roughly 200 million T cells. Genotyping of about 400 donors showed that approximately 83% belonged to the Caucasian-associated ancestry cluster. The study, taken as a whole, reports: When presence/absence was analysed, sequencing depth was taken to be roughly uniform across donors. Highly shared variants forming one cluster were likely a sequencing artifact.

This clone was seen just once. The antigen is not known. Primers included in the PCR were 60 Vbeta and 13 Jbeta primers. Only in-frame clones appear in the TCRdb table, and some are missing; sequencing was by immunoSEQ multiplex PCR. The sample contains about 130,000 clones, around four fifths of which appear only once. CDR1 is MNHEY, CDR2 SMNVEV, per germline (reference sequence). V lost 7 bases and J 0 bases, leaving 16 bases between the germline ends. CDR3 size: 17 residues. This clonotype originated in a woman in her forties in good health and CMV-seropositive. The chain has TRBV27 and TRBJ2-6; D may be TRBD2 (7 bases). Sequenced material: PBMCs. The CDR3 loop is CASTLRGGISGANVLTF. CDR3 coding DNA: TGTGCCAGCACTTTGAGGGGGGGAATCTCTGGGGCCAACGTCCTGACTTTC.